Presented here are 8 T cell receptor beta chains from one specimen sequenced in a study of shared clonotypes between healthy human individuals. Some clones are missing from TCRdb's copy, which holds only in-frame ones; the method was immunoSEQ multiplex PCR. The table includes 2 million to 3 million clones, 93% detected once. The sample was naive CD4+ T cells from PBMCs. Subset denoted: CD45RA+ positively selected. The receptors shown here come from a man aged 18 to 30 in good health. Some clones in this sample may be carry-over from other donors' samples.

V and J are TRBV27 and TRBJ2-5; D possibly uses TRBD1 or TRBD2 (5 bases each). CDR1 MNHEY and CDR2 SMNVEV come from the germline V gene (reference sequence). The V gene lost 5 bases and the J gene lost 5 bases, with 9 bases spanning the gap. CDR3 length: 12 amino acids. This chain's CDR3 is CASSPEGETQYF. DNA of the CDR3: TGTGCCAGCAGTCCTGAGGGGGAGACCCAGTACTTC.

The count of this clone is one. The chain links TRBV7-9 to TRBJ2-7, with TRBD2 as a possible D gene (6 bases). The CDR3 covers 16 residues. V lost 4 bases and J lost 3, with 19 bases in between. CDR1 and CDR2 from the germline V gene are SEHNR and FQNEAQ (reference sequence). CDR3 DNA sequence: TGTGCCAGCAGCTACCGGGACTCTGGGCTGCTCTACGAGCAGTACTTC. Translated, it gives CASSYRDSGLLYEQYF.

The chain employs TRBV5-5 and TRBJ2-7; D remains unclear. With 5 bases removed from V and 0 bases from J, the gap between germline ends came to 18 bases. The CDR3 totals 16 residues. Germline CDR1 is SGHKS and CDR2 is YYEKEE (reference sequence). Here the CDR3 reads CASSPPVRQTSYEQYF. The CDR3 nucleotides read TGTGCCAGCAGTCCTCCCGTGCGACAAACCTCCTACGAGCAGTACTTC.

The gene calls are TRBV5-1 and TRBJ2-7, with a weak D call TRBD2 (5 bases). The CDR3 runs to 13 residues. V dropped 0 bases and J dropped 5 bases, with 9 bases sitting between them. CDR1 SGHRS and CDR2 YFSETQ come from the germline V gene. CDR3 residues: CASSLAPGNEQYF. CDR3 sequence (DNA): TGCGCCAGCAGCTTGGCACCCGGGAACGAGCAGTACTTC.

DNA of the CDR3: TGTGCCAGCAGCGTGAAGATAAGCACTGAAGCTTTCTTT. The encoded protein is CASSVKISTEAFF. This chain joins TRBV9 and TRBJ1-1; no clear D. From germline, CDR1 is SGDLS and CDR2 YYNGEE. CDR3 size: 13 residues. V was trimmed by 2 bases and J by 4 bases, leaving 9 bases between them. The full variable domain, completed using reference TRBV9 and TRBJ1-1, is DSGVTQTPKHLITATGQRVTLRCSPRSGDLSVYWYQQSLDQGLQFLIQYYNGEERAKGNILERFSAQQFPDLHSELNLSSLELGDSALYFCASSVKISTEAFFGQGTRLTVV.

The chain combines TRBV15 with TRBJ2-1; D gene unclear. The V end was cut by 0 bases, the J end by 7 bases, with 10 bases between. The CDR3 has 14 residues. Germline V gives CDR1 LNHNV, CDR2 YYDKDF (reference sequence). CDR3 nucleotides: TGTGCCACCAGCAGAGATGCCGGACCAAATGAGCAGTTCTTC. Amino acid sequence: CATSRDAGPNEQFF.

V usage is TRBV28 and J usage is TRBJ2-1; D not resolved. CDR3 size: 19 residues. Looked up from germline, CDR1 is MDHEN and CDR2 is SYDVKM. V was shortened by 6 bases and J by 0 bases, with 24 bases between the two germline ends. The CDR3 coding sequence is TGTGCCAGCAGAGAACGGACCCGATTACAATCGAGCTCCTACAATGAGCAGTTCTTC. Its translation is CASRERTRLQSSSYNEQFF.

The chain has TRBV25-1 and TRBJ2-2; D might be TRBD1 (6 bases). V lost 5 bases and J lost 5, with 15 bases in between. The length of the CDR3 is 15 residues. Germline values: CDR1 MGHDK, CDR2 SYGVNS. In DNA form, the CDR3 reads TGTGCCAGCAGTCCTTCCGACAGGTTTACCGGGGAGCTGTTTTTT. Translation gives CASSPSDRFTGELFF.